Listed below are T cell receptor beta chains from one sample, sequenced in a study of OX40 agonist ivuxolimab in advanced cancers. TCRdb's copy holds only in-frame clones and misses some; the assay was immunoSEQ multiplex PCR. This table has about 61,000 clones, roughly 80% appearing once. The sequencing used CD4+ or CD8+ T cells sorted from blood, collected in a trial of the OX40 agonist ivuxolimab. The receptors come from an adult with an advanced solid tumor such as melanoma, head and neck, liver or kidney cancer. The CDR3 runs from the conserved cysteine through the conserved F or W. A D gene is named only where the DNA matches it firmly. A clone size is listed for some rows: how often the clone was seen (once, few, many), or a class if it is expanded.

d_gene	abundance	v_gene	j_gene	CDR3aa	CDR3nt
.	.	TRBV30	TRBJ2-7	CAWGRYYEQYF	TGTGCCTGGGGCCGATACTACGAGCAGTACTTC
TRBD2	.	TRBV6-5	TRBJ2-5	CATLTSGGGAREQYF	TGTGCCACCCTGACTAGCGGGGGGGGCGCGAGGGAGCAGTACTTC
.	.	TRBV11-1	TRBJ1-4	CASSVAHNEKLFF	TGTGCCAGCAGCGTTGCCCATAATGAAAAACTGTTTTTT
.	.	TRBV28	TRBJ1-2	CASSQSRGRRDYGYTF	TGTGCCAGCAGCCAATCACGAGGAAGGAGGGACTATGGCTACACCTTC
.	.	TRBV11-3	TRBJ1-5	CASSLDLNQPQHF	TGTGCCAGCAGCTTAGATTTAAATCAGCCCCAGCATTTT
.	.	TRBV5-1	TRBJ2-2	CASTSWYGLTGELFF	TGCGCCAGCACCAGCTGGTACGGGCTCACCGGGGAGCTGTTTTTT
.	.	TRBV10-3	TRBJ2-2	CAISESNGSGELFF	TGTGCCATCAGTGAGTCGAATGGTTCCGGGGAGCTGTTTTTT
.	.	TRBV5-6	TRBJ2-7	CASSLDRLGGYEQYF	TGTGCCAGCAGCTTGGATCGTTTAGGGGGCTACGAGCAGTACTTC
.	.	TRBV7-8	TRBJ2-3	CASSLRSVADTQYF	TGTGCCAGCAGCTTACGGTCAGTCGCAGATACGCAGTATTTT
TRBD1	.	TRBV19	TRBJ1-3	CASRLEGAPGNTIYF	TGTGCCAGTAGGCTTGAGGGGGCCCCTGGAAACACCATATATTTT
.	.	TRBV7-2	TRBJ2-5	CASSFLWETRQETQYF	TGTGCCAGCAGCTTTTTGTGGGAAACCAGACAAGAGACCCAGTACTTC
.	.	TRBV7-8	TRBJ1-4	CASSPNRGPATGGDEKLFF	TGTGCCAGCAGCCCTAATAGAGGTCCCGCGACCGGTGGCGATGAAAAACTGTTTTTT
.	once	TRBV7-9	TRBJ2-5	CASSLRMGGQETQYF	TGTGCCAGCAGCTTAAGGATGGGAGGCCAAGAGACCCAGTACTTC
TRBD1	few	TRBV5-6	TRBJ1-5	CASSTGQGDQPQHF	TGTGCCAGCAGCACCGGACAGGGGGATCAGCCCCAGCATTTT
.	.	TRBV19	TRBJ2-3	CASSMIPRGSGFTDTQYF	TGTGCCAGTAGTATGATCCCCCGGGGCAGCGGCTTTACAGATACGCAGTATTTT
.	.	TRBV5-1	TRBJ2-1	CASSPGTDYNEQFF	TGCGCCAGCAGCCCCGGGACGGATTACAATGAGCAGTTCTTC